This is a list of T cell receptor beta chains from one sample in a study of shared clonotypes between healthy human individuals. The repertoire was sequenced with immunoSEQ multiplex PCR; TCRdb's copy has only in-frame clones and lacks some. This sample has roughly 500,000 clones, with about 96% found just once. What was sequenced was naive CD4+ T cells sorted from blood. Receptors originate from a woman between 25 and 40 years old in good health. Both conserved end residues are part of each CDR3. D genes are given only for firm matches. For some rows the clone size is stated as once, few or many, or as a class when expanded; others skip it.

- | TRBJ2-1 | TRBD2 | TRBV27 | TGTGCCAGCAGTCCCTTAGCGGGAGTGTACAATGAGCAGTTCTTC | CASSPLAGVYNEQFF
- | TRBJ2-3 | - | TRBV28 | TGTGCCAGCAGTTTAGGTTACAGGGATTTCACAGATACGCAGTATTTT | CASSLGYRDFTDTQYF
- | TRBJ1-5 | TRBD1 | TRBV28 | TGTGCCAGCAGTCCATTTGGGACAGCGAGCAATCAGCCCCAGCATTTT | CASSPFGTASNQPQHF
- | TRBJ2-7 | - | TRBV11-2 | TGTGCCAGCAGCCAAGCCCCCGCCGAGCAGTACTTC | CASSQAPAEQYF
- | TRBJ1-5 | - | TRBV6-5 | TGTGCCAGCAGTCCGGACAGCTTCAATCAGCCCCAGCATTTT | CASSPDSFNQPQHF
- | TRBJ1-1 | - | TRBV19 | TGTGCCAGTAGTACTACTTGGGGCACTGAAGCTTTCTTT | CASSTTWGTEAFF
- | TRBJ2-7 | TRBD2 | TRBV7-8 | TGTGCCAGCAGCGCCACTTTACTAGCGGCCCCCTTAGGGGAGCAGTACTTC | CASSATLLAAPLGEQYF
- | TRBJ1-4 | - | TRBV27 | TGTGCCAGCAGTTTACAAGGGCTCACTAATGAAAAACTGTTTTTT | CASSLQGLTNEKLFF
- | TRBJ1-3 | - | TRBV6-5 | TGTGCCACACGGTCCGAAAGCTCTGGAAACACCATATATTTT | CATRSESSGNTIYF
- | TRBJ2-2 | TRBD2 | TRBV4-1 | TGCGCCAGCAGCCAAGTGGTCGGGGGGATAAGCGCCGGGGAGCTGTTTTTT | CASSQVVGGISAGELFF
once | TRBJ2-3 | TRBD1 | TRBV28 | TGTGCCAGCAGCGACAGGGGACCGACAGATACGCAGTATTTT | CASSDRGPTDTQYF
- | TRBJ1-2 | - | TRBV5-1 | TGCGCCAGCAGCCCAACGTCACCGGGACACACTAACTATGGCTACACCTTC | CASSPTSPGHTNYGYTF
- | TRBJ2-1 | - | TRBV4-1 | TGCGCCAGCAGCCAAGACTACCGCAATGAGCAGTTCTTC | CASSQDYRNEQFF
- | TRBJ2-2 | - | TRBV6-5 | TGTGCCAGCAGTTACTCGAGACTAGTCACCGGGGAGCTGTTTTTT | CASSYSRLVTGELFF
- | TRBJ2-7 | - | TRBV25-1 | TGTGCCAGCAGTGGGAAAACGGACTCACTCTACGAGCAGTACTTC | CASSGKTDSLYEQYF
- | TRBJ2-7 | - | TRBV11-3 | TGTGCCAGCAGCTCCCGGGCTAGTGGGGAGCAGTACTTC | CASSSRASGEQYF
- | TRBJ1-1 | TRBD1 | TRBV28 | TGTGCCAGCGAGGGGACAGACACTGAAGCTTTCTTT | CASEGTDTEAFF
- | TRBJ2-1 | - | TRBV6-1 | TGTGCCAGCAGTCCTCAGACACGTTCCTACAATGAGCAGTTCTTC | CASSPQTRSYNEQFF
- | TRBJ1-1 | TRBD1 | TRBV5-1 | TGCGCCAGCACCGTCCCGGGACAGGGGAACACTGAAGCTTTCTTT | CASTVPGQGNTEAFF
- | TRBJ2-4 | - | TRBV7-8 | TGTGCCAGCAGCTTAACGTCCGCAGGGATACTAGCCAAAAACATTCAGTACTTC | CASSLTSAGILAKNIQYF